A single TCR beta chain is shown here with its context. Its antigen is not identified. PCR used 60 Vbeta primers and 13 Jbeta primers. Measured with immunoSEQ multiplex PCR; TCRdb has only the in-frame clones, and not every one. The sample includes about 170,000 clones, 80% to 90% of them seen just once. Germline V gene lookup returns CDR1 ENHRY and CDR2 SYGVKD. The V end was cut by 8 bases, the J end by 4 bases, with 14 bases between. The CDR3 loop spans 14 amino acids. This sample stems from a study of cytomegalovirus exposure and HLA in healthy donors. Regarding the study as a whole: Reportedly, diagnosis of cytomegalovirus status by the classifier showed high specificity and sensitivity.

Source material: PBMCs. The chain couples TRBV10-3 to TRBJ2-2; possible D gene TRBD2, 6 bases. The source is a man younger than 45 in good health and CMV-seropositive. CDR3 nucleotide sequence: TGTGCCATCGGGACGGCGGGGACCACCGGGGAGCTGTTTTTT. Translation: CAIGTAGTTGELFF.